This TCR beta chain was profiled in a study of shared clonotypes between healthy human individuals. About the study: The study used three CD4 naive, three CD4 memory, two CD8 naive and one CD8 memory plate per donor.

Points on this clone: No antigen is known for it.

In germline, CDR1 is KGHSH, CDR2 LQKENI. This CDR3 is built from 15 residues. V was clipped by 4 bases and J by 6 bases, with 18 bases between them. The repertoire was sequenced with immunoSEQ multiplex PCR; TCRdb's copy has only in-frame clones and lacks some. In the table there are about 1.5 million clones, 95% to 99% of which are singletons. Study-level results: Non-shared clonotypes had lower generation probabilities than those shared by all four donors. Larger estimated richness was generally recorded for naive subsets relative to memory subsets.

This receptor was taken from a young man in good health. Specimen: naive CD4+ T cells sorted from blood. Subset: CD45RA+ positively selected. The J gene is TRBJ1-2, the V gene TRBV18; no clear D. CDR3 protein: CASSQAALGSDGYTF. The DNA for the CDR3 is TGTGCCAGCTCACAAGCCGCCCTGGGATCTGATGGCTACACCTTC.